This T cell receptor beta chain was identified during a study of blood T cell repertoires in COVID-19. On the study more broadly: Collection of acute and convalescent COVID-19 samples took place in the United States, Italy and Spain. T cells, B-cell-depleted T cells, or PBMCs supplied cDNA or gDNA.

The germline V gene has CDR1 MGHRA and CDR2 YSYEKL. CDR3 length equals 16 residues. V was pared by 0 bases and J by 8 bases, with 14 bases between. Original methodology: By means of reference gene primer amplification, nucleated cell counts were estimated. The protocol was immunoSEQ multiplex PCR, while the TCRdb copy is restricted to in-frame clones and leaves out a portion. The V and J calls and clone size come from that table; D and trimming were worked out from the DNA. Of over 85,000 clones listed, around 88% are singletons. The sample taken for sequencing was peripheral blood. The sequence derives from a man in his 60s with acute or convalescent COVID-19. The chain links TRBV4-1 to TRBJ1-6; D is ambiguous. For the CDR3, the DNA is TGCGCCAGCAGCCAAGATAAGGTAACGGGATATTCACCCCTCCACTTT. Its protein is CASSQDKVTGYSPLHF.